This T cell receptor beta chain was sequenced in a study of siplizumab effects on memory and regulatory T cells. Repertoires were generated with immunoSEQ multiplex PCR, while TCRdb's copy carries only in-frame clones and drops some. The sample has 99,000 or so clones; 93% are singletons. On this clone itself: Its target is not known.

CDR1 and CDR2 (germline): SGHTA, FQGTGA. V was shortened by 2 bases and J by 5 bases, with 12 bases between the two germline ends. The length of the CDR3 is 14 residues. Whole-study findings and limits: Among mappable alloreactive CD4+ clones, the Treg-derived fraction averaged nearly 70% with siplizumab versus 25% to 30% in controls.

The sequenced sample consisted of Tregs sorted from blood. V and J are TRBV7-3 and TRBJ1-1, with a weak D call TRBD1 (5 bases). The sequence derives from a human donor in good health. DNA of the CDR3: TGTGCCAGCAGCTTAGACGGACATGGGACTGAAGCTTTCTTT. This translates into CASSLDGHGTEAFF.